The subject of this entry is one TCR beta chain. As yet, its antigen is unknown. The sample is drawn from a study of identical twins. Points from the study as a whole: A lower insertion count was a feature of abundant cord blood beta clonotypes, with no such feature in memory repertoires.

Germline V CDR1 and CDR2: SGHNT, YENEEA. This CDR3 contains 15 residues. V shed 5 bases and J 5 bases; nucleotides not matched to a gene: 6. TCRdb passed the 5' RACE reads through MiXCR, listing each CDR3 protein once. Counted here are about 530,000 distinct CDR3 sequences, nearly 15% occurring once; the ten biggest clones make up roughly 0.46%. These data also featured in a second study, about yellow fever vaccine responses in identical twins.

This sequence was found in a woman in her late teens or twenties in good health. The chain links TRBV11-3 to TRBJ2-1, with TRBD1 matching 10 bases. The sample was CD4+ T cells sorted from blood. The CDR3 spells CASSQGQGWDNEQFF. CDR3 coding DNA: TGTGCCAGCAGCCAGGGACAGGGGTGGGACAATGAGCAGTTCTTC.